These 32 T cell receptor beta chains came from one sample sequenced in a study of molecular identifiers for immune sequencing clone quantification. TCRdb fed the PCR reads into MiXCR, producing one record per CDR3 protein. The sample consists of approximately 670,000 distinct CDR3 sequences, roughly 21% of them appearing once. The sequencing sample was made of naive CD8+ T cells from blood, with Jurkat cell RNA spiked in. Subset specified: FACS-sorted CD8+CD4-CCR7+CD45RA+ naive T cells. These receptors all come from a human donor in good health. Some libraries in this study had Jurkat cell RNA spiked in.

This clonotype was recorded many times. The V call is TRBV7-9, the J call TRBJ1-1; TRBD1 matches 9 bases. V was pared by 4 bases and J by 1 base, with 4 bases of the junction left unmatched. Germline-derived CDR1 and CDR2 are SEHNR and FQNEAQ (reference sequence). The CDR3 consists of 15 residues. The CDR3 bases are TGTGCCAGCAGCTCACGGGACAGGGAGAACACTGAAGCTTTCTTT. Translated, it gives CASSSRDRENTEAFF.

A remark on this clonotype: A much larger clone lies a single base off, so this may be a read error. This chain connects TRBV2 to TRBJ1-5; TRBD1 agrees at 8 bases. V was clipped by 8 bases and J by 2 bases; unmatched bases: 8. CDR3 length: 15 amino acids. Germline V lookup: CDR1 SNHLY, CDR2 FYNNEI. CDR3 DNA sequence: TGTGCCAGCGGTTGGGACAGGAGTGGCAATCAGCCCCAGCATTTT. This gives the protein CASGWDRSGNQPQHF.

This clonotype was detected many times. The CDR3 nucleotides are TGTGCCAGCAGCCACGACCTGGTAGGCGGAGACGATGGCTACACCTTC. Protein sequence: CASSHDLVGGDDGYTF. The chain couples TRBV4-2 to TRBJ1-2; D gene unclear. The length of the CDR3 is 16 residues. V lost 3 bases, J lost 6 bases, and 20 bases lay in between. The germline CDR1 and CDR2 sequences are LGHNA and YNFKEQ.

Details on this clonotype: A read error may be the cause here, since a much bigger clone is one base away. V usage is TRBV27 and J usage is TRBJ1-5; 9 bases are shared with TRBD1. Germline V gene sequence: CDR1 MNHEY, CDR2 SMNVEV (reference sequence). The CDR3 totals 12 residues. CDR3 region: CASRTGGQPRHF. In DNA form, the CDR3 reads TGTGCCAGCCGAACAGGGGGCCAGCCCCGGCATTTT.

As for this clonotype: One junction end does not reproduce the germline sequence, and a read error may be involved. The genes are TRBV6-5 and TRBJ2-7; D is perhaps TRBD1 (6 bases). Germline V lookup: CDR1 MNHEY, CDR2 SVGAGI. The CDR3 is 15 amino acids. The CDR3 spells CASSYSTAGAYERYF. CDR3 nucleotides: TGTGCCAGCAGTTACTCGACGGCAGGGGCCTACGAGCGGTACTTC.

A remark on this clonotype: Because it lacks the conserved phenylalanine or tryptophan at the end, this CDR3 is likely a read error. The V gene is TRBV23-1, the J gene TRBJ2-3, with D unresolved. TRBV23-1 is reported as an ORF; its role is uncertain. This CDR3 contains 16 residues. Between the trimmed V and J ends, which lost 2 bases and 1 base, there was a span of 13 bases. CDR3 amino acids: CASSQPIPKRTDTQYS. As DNA, the CDR3 is TGCGCCAGCAGTCAACCGATTCCGAAGCGCACAGATACGCAGTATTCT.

Ten or more counts support this clonotype. The genes are TRBV6-6 and TRBJ2-1, with TRBD1 identical over 9 bases. The CDR3 spans 15 residues. Trimming removed 5 bases from V and 6 bases from J; junction bases left unmatched: 8. Germline V gene sequence: CDR1 MNHNY, CDR2 SVGAGI (reference sequence). The CDR3 protein is CASSQPDRGVNEQFF. CDR3 in DNA: TGTGCCAGCAGTCAACCGGACAGGGGAGTCAATGAGCAGTTCTTC.

This clonotype was seen at least ten times. This rearrangement joins TRBV6-1 to TRBJ2-7; 9 bases are a match to TRBD2. V shed 2 bases, J shed 4 bases, and the junction held 6 bases outside the gene matches. CDR3 length equals 15 residues. The germline CDR1 and CDR2 sequences are MNHNS and SASEGT. The CDR3 DNA follows: TGTGCCAGCAGTGAATTTAGCGGGAGTAGGTACGAGCAGTACTTC. Translating gives CASSEFSGSRYEQYF.

This clonotype was recorded at least ten times. This sequence joins TRBV4-3 and TRBJ1-2, with 8 bases aligning to TRBD1. This CDR3 contains 17 residues. CDR1 is LGHNA and CDR2 is YSLEER in the germline V gene. The trim removed 4 bases at V and 4 bases at J, leaving 14 bases unmatched. The CDR3 sequence: CASSPGAGGRNLYGYTF. In nucleotides, the CDR3 is TGCGCCAGCAGCCCAGGAGCAGGGGGCCGCAACCTCTATGGCTACACCTTC.

This clonotype came up many times. The chain combines TRBV12-3 or TRBV12-4 with TRBJ1-5; tentative D call: TRBD1 (5 bases). V lost 3 bases and J 7 bases, leaving 13 bases between the germline ends. The CDR3 is 14 residues long. In DNA form, the CDR3 reads TGTGCCAGCAGTTTTGGGCAGGGAGGACAGCCCCAGCATTTT. It specifies CASSFGQGGQPQHF.

As regards this clonotype: This may stem from a read error, because a much larger clone lies one nucleotide away. The chain combines TRBV29-1 with TRBJ2-7, with TRBD2 identical over 12 bases. There are 15 residues in the CDR3. In germline, CDR1 is SQVTM, CDR2 ANQGSEA. V trimming: 6 bases; J trimming: 3 bases; junction bases outside the gene matches: 9. CDR3 sequence reads: CSVLGGLAGNYEQYF. The CDR3 DNA is TGCAGCGTCTTGGGAGGACTAGCGGGGAACTACGAGCAGTACTTC.

A word on this clonotype: A much larger clone differs by one base, so this may be a read error. The chain employs TRBV11-2 and TRBJ1-4; D not certain. CDR3 size: 16 residues. CDR1 and CDR2 from the germline V gene are SGHAT and FQNNGV. The CDR3 DNA is TGTGCCAGCAGCTTATGGGAGAATAGCCCTCTTGAAAAACTGCTTTTT. Encoded protein: CASSLWENSPLEKLLF.

This clonotype was observed at least ten times. The chain has TRBV4-1 and TRBJ1-5; D ambiguous. Deletions cut 1 base from V and 6 bases from J, with 10 bases between. The CDR3 extends over 14 amino acids. Germline CDR1 MGHRA, CDR2 YSYEKL. CDR3 nucleotide sequence: TGCGCCAGCAGCCAAGTTGGCGTGGGTCAGCCCCAGCATTTT. It translates to CASSQVGVGQPQHF.

The chain recombines TRBV7-2 with TRBJ2-5; 12 bases line up with TRBD2. Germline V gene sequence: CDR1 SGHTA, CDR2 FQGNSA. CDR3 length equals 16 residues. Trimming removed 3 bases from V and 9 bases from J; junction bases left unmatched: 11. The CDR3 sequence: CASSLEGLAGREAQYF. The CDR3 coding sequence is TGTGCCAGCAGCTTGGAAGGACTAGCGGGAAGGGAGGCCCAGTACTTC. Filled out from reference TRBV7-2 and TRBJ2-5, the complete variable domain reads GAGVSQSPSNKVTEKGKDVELRCDPISGHTALYWYRQSLGQGLEFLIYFQGNSAPDKSGLPSDRFSAERTGGSVSTLTIQRTQQEDSAVYLCASSLEGLAGREAQYFGPGTRLLVL.

Many counts were recorded for this clonotype. The V and J genes are TRBV7-6 and TRBJ1-5; D gene ambiguous. This CDR3 has 16 residues. V was shortened by 1 base and J by 0 bases, with 10 bases between the two germline ends. Germline CDR1 reads SGHVS; CDR2 reads FNYEAQ. The CDR3 nucleotides read TGTGCCAGCAGCTTAGAGGTGTCCGATAGCAATCAGCCCCAGCATTTT. Its protein is CASSLEVSDSNQPQHF.

Details on this clonotype: A read error is possible here, since a much larger clone lies one base away. The rearrangement uses TRBV11-2 and TRBJ1-6; D remains ambiguous. Germline V CDR1 and CDR2: SGHAT, FQNNGV. The CDR3 is made up of 15 amino acids. CDR3 DNA: TGTGCCGGCAGCTCCCTCATCGAACCCGATTCACCCCTCCACTTT. Encoded protein: CAGSSLIEPDSPLHF.

The V and J genes are TRBV4-3 and TRBJ2-5; TRBD2 agrees at 10 bases. CDR3 size: 15 residues. From germline, CDR1 is LGHNA and CDR2 YSLEER. The V segment lost 0 bases and the J segment 5 bases; nucleotides outside the gene matches: 3. The CDR3 DNA reads as TGCGCCAGCAGCCAAGAGGGGACTAGCGTGGAGACCCAGTACTTC. Protein sequence: CASSQEGTSVETQYF.

On this clonotype: One base away lies a much larger clone, so this may be a sequencing read error. The conserved closing phenylalanine or tryptophan is absent in this CDR3, likely reflecting a read error. V and J are TRBV4-3 and TRBJ1-1; TRBD1 might be the D (5 bases). V was trimmed by 0 bases and J by 4 bases, leaving 15 bases between them. CDR3 length equals 16 residues. Germline lookup yields CDR1 LGHNA and CDR2 YSLEER. The CDR3 is CASSQDTWGSFTEAFL. CDR3 coding DNA: TGCGCCAGCAGCCAAGATACCTGGGGCTCCTTCACTGAAGCTTTCTTA.

This chain connects TRBV6-1 to TRBJ2-7; no firm D call. Germline V CDR1 and CDR2: MNHNS, SASEGT. V lost 0 bases and J lost 1, with 10 bases in between. The CDR3 contains 15 residues. This CDR3 reads CASSEAHRASYEQYF. The CDR3 DNA reads as TGTGCCAGCAGTGAAGCGCATAGGGCGTCCTACGAGCAGTACTTC.

This clonotype was seen many times. This chain links TRBV29-1 with TRBJ2-5, with a tentative D call TRBD2 (5 bases). CDR1 is SQVTM and CDR2 is ANQGSEA in the germline V gene. The length of the CDR3 is 16 residues. Deletions cut 0 bases from V and 4 bases from J, with 18 bases between. CDR3 coding DNA: TGCAGCGTTGAAGACGGGGTTTATGTCCCATCAGAGACCCAGTACTTC. Protein sequence: CSVEDGVYVPSETQYF.

This clonotype was counted ten times or more. The rearrangement joins TRBV5-1 to TRBJ2-3; D may match TRBD1 or TRBD2 (6 bases each). Germline V CDR1 and CDR2: SGHRS, YFSETQ. The CDR3 totals 15 residues. The germline V and J ends were trimmed by 2 bases and 2 bases, with 12 bases remaining between them. Here the CDR3 DNA reads TGCGCCAGCAGCTTCGCCGGGGGCGTCACAGATACGCAGTATTTT. Protein: CASSFAGGVTDTQYF. The variable domain in full, with the rest retrieved from reference TRBV5-1 and TRBJ2-3, is KAGVTQTPRYLIKTRGQQVTLSCSPISGHRSVSWYQQTPGQGLQFLFEYFSETQRNKGNFPGRFSGRQFSNSRSEMNVSTLELGDSALYLCASSFAGGVTDTQYFGPGTRLTVL.

The CDR3 region has the DNA TGCGCCAGCAGCCATTCTAGCGGGAGGTCCTACAATGAGCAGTTCTTC. It encodes CASSHSSGRSYNEQFF. The rearrangement links TRBV4-1 to TRBJ2-1, with TRBD2 matching 11 bases. This CDR3 comprises 16 residues. The V segment lost 3 bases and the J segment 1 base; nucleotides outside the gene matches: 2. Germline CDR1 reads MGHRA; CDR2 reads YSYEKL.

Many counts were recorded for this clonotype. The CDR3 spells CASSDRQSQPQHF. DNA of the CDR3: TGTGCCAGCTCGGACCGCCAAAGCCAGCCCCAGCATTTT. The rearrangement joins TRBV27 to TRBJ1-5; the D is unclear. The CDR3 loop spans 13 amino acids. Germline CDR1 reads MNHEY; CDR2 reads SMNVEV (reference sequence). V shed 8 bases and J shed 7 bases, with 15 bases lying between them.

This clonotype was seen at least ten times. The gene calls are TRBV7-9 and TRBJ2-7, with TRBD2 matching 13 bases. From germline, CDR1 is SEHNR and CDR2 FQNEAQ (reference sequence). The trim removed 4 bases at V and 2 bases at J, leaving 11 bases unmatched. The CDR3 covers 18 residues. The CDR3 protein is CASSSHGLAGARTYEQYF. The CDR3 DNA reads as TGTGCCAGCAGCTCGCACGGACTAGCGGGGGCCCGAACCTACGAGCAGTACTTC.

This clonotype was recorded only once. This may arise from a read error, as a much more abundant clone is one base away. The chain combines TRBV4-1 with TRBJ2-7; no clear D gene. Looked up from germline, CDR1 is MGHRA and CDR2 is YSYEKL. This CDR3 region has 14 residues. CDR3 sequence reads: CASSQDTVAYGQYF. Written as DNA, the CDR3 is TGCGCCAGCAGCCAAGATACGGTAGCCTACGGGCAGTACTTC.

This chain connects TRBV19 to TRBJ1-4; the D gene is possibly TRBD1 (6 bases). V lost 3 bases and J lost 6, with 17 bases in between. Germline CDR1 is LNHDA and CDR2 is SQIVND (reference sequence). CDR3 length: 16 amino acids. The CDR3 protein is CASSIRTALFDEKLFF. CDR3 nucleotide sequence: TGTGCCAGTAGTATTCGGACAGCCCTCTTCGATGAAAAACTGTTTTTT.

This clonotype was counted at least ten times. The chain has TRBV6-1 and TRBJ2-2; D not certain. Per germline, CDR1 MNHNS and CDR2 SASEGT. This CDR3 is built from 19 residues. The V gene lost 6 bases and the J gene lost 2 bases, with 25 bases spanning the gap. CDR3 in amino acids: CASSVLQPTGRINTGELFF. In DNA form, the CDR3 reads TGTGCCAGCAGCGTTCTGCAACCAACTGGACGGATTAACACCGGGGAGCTGTTTTTT.

The chain uses TRBV2 and TRBJ2-2, with 12 positions matching TRBD2. This CDR3 comprises 16 residues. Per the germline V gene, CDR1 is SNHLY and CDR2 is FYNNEI. J gave up 3 bases and V 5 bases, and 4 bases lay outside the gene matches. The CDR3 reads CASSRTSGIHTGELFF. The CDR3 DNA is TGTGCCAGCAGTCGGACTAGCGGGATACACACCGGGGAGCTGTTTTTT.

Of note for this clonotype: Since a much larger clone is just one base distant, this may be a read error. This sequence joins TRBV11-2 and TRBJ2-1; D unresolved. Germline V gene data show CDR1 as SGHAT and CDR2 as FQNNGV. Trimming cost V 7 bases and J 3 bases, with 10 bases left between them. CDR3 length: 13 residues. The CDR3 DNA sequence: TGTGCCAGCACCATCGGCCACTACAATGAGCAGTTCTTC. Encoded protein: CASTIGHYNEQFF.

This clonotype appeared many times. This sequence joins TRBV27 and TRBJ2-7; unclear D gene. Germline CDR1 and CDR2: MNHEY and SMNVEV (reference sequence). The CDR3 covers 14 residues. The germline V and J ends were trimmed by 2 bases and 3 bases, with 11 bases remaining between them. The CDR3 nucleotides are TGTGCCAGCAGTTTAGGGCAGAGGTTCTACGAGCAGTACTTC. It specifies CASSLGQRFYEQYF.

Notes on this clonotype: A much larger clone is a single base away; this may be a read error. The gene calls are TRBV5-4 and TRBJ2-7; TRBD1 or TRBD2 may be the D gene (5 bases each). This CDR3 has 18 amino acids. The V end lost 4 bases, the J end lost 0 bases, and 23 bases lay between the germline ends. CDR1 is SGHNT and CDR2 is YYREEE in the germline V gene (reference sequence). As DNA, the CDR3 is TGTGCCAGCAGCCTACGACCGGGACCCCACTGGAGCTCCTACGAGCAGTACTTC. Encoded protein: CASSLRPGPHWSSYEQYF.

In its sample, this clonotype was seen many times. This chain's CDR3 is CASSLPGLAGGGSTDTQYF. CDR3 sequence (DNA): TGTGCCAGCAGCTTGCCGGGACTAGCGGGAGGGGGTAGCACAGATACGCAGTATTTT. V usage is TRBV7-3 and J usage is TRBJ2-3; TRBD2 matches at 16 bases. The CDR3 is made up of 19 amino acids. The germline CDR1 and CDR2 sequences are SGHTA and FQGTGA. V shed 3 bases and J 0 bases; nucleotides not matched to a gene: 6.